Listed below are T cell receptor beta chains from one sample, sequenced in a study of identical twins. TCRdb reprocessed the 5' RACE reads with MiXCR, giving one entry per CDR3 protein. The data show 450,000 or so distinct CDR3 sequences, roughly 24% seen once. These data were also filed under a second study, of T cells expressing NK-cell markers.

The specimen sequenced was CD4+ T cells sorted from blood. These receptors were taken from a woman younger than 30 in good health. The CDR3 runs from the conserved cysteine through the conserved F or W. D genes are given only for firm matches. Clone size is shown for a subset of rows, as once, few, many or a class of expanded clone.

V gene: TRBV7-9; J gene: TRBJ2-1; D gene: .; clone size: few; CDR3 DNA: TGTGCCAGCAGCAGTAATGTCGGCGGACCGTACAATGAGCAGTTCTTC; CDR3 protein: CASSSNVGGPYNEQFF
V gene: TRBV12-3/TRBV12-4; J gene: TRBJ2-1; D gene: .; clone size: few; CDR3 DNA: TGTGCCAGCAGTTTAATCGCGGGACCCGACAATGAGCAGTTCTTC; CDR3 protein: CASSLIAGPDNEQFF
V gene: TRBV18; J gene: TRBJ2-7; D gene: TRBD1; clone size: few; CDR3 DNA: TGTGCCAGCTCACAGATGACAGGGATCGGCTACGAGCAGTACTTC; CDR3 protein: CASSQMTGIGYEQYF
V gene: TRBV5-1; J gene: TRBJ1-2; D gene: TRBD1; clone size: .; CDR3 DNA: TGCGCCAGCAGCTCCCGGACAGGGGCTTTCCTTTATGGCTACACCTTC; CDR3 protein: CASSSRTGAFLYGYTF
V gene: TRBV3-1; J gene: TRBJ1-2; D gene: .; clone size: .; CDR3 DNA: TGTGCCAGCAGCCCATCGGACCGGACCATCGTGCATGGCTACACCTTC; CDR3 protein: CASSPSDRTIVHGYTF
V gene: TRBV29-1; J gene: TRBJ2-7; D gene: .; clone size: .; CDR3 DNA: TGCAGCGTTGAGGCAGGGGAGTCCTACGAGCAGTACTTC; CDR3 protein: CSVEAGESYEQYF
V gene: TRBV27; J gene: TRBJ2-1; D gene: TRBD2; clone size: once; CDR3 DNA: TGTGCCAGCTCACAACCGTCTTTATCTCTAGGGACTAGCGGGTACAATGAGCAGTTCTTC; CDR3 protein: CASSQPSLSLGTSGYNEQFF
V gene: TRBV12-5; J gene: TRBJ2-2; D gene: .; clone size: .; CDR3 DNA: TGTGCTAGTGGTCCCCCGAACACCGGGGAGCTGTTTTTT; CDR3 protein: CASGPPNTGELFF
V gene: TRBV12-3/TRBV12-4; J gene: TRBJ2-7; D gene: TRBD1; clone size: few; CDR3 DNA: TGTGCCACATCACAGGGGGCCCGGGGCCTGTACTTC; CDR3 protein: CATSQGARGLYF
V gene: TRBV10-3; J gene: TRBJ2-5; D gene: TRBD1; clone size: once; CDR3 DNA: TGTGCCATCAGTGAGTCAACAGGGGGCTGGGAGACCCAGTACTTC; CDR3 protein: CAISESTGGWETQYF
V gene: TRBV12-3/TRBV12-4; J gene: TRBJ2-1; D gene: TRBD1; clone size: .; CDR3 DNA: TGTGCCAGCCGACAGGGGTCAGTCAATGAGCAGTTCTTC; CDR3 protein: CASRQGSVNEQFF
V gene: TRBV7-9; J gene: TRBJ2-7; D gene: TRBD1; clone size: .; CDR3 DNA: TGTGCCAGCAGCTCATGGGGCCAGGGGGTTACCTACGAGCAGTACTTC; CDR3 protein: CASSSWGQGVTYEQYF
V gene: TRBV20-1; J gene: TRBJ2-7; D gene: TRBD2; clone size: .; CDR3 DNA: TGCAGTGCGGGGACCGGGACTAGCATCGAGCAGTACTTC; CDR3 protein: CSAGTGTSIEQYF